The rows below give T cell receptor beta chains drawn from one sample of a study of monozygotic twins with inflammatory bowel disease. Each CDR3 protein gets one entry in TCRdb, which reprocessed the 5' RACE reads and gives no DNA. Across about 380,000 distinct CDR3 sequences, the top ten clones capture just over 2.5% of the sample. Sequenced material: blood. The receptors shown here come from a human donor with ulcerative colitis or Crohn's disease, or a healthy co-twin of an affected twin (not recorded which). The CDR3 runs from the conserved cysteine through the conserved F or W.

TRBV24-1	TRBJ2-3	CATSDAGGDTQYF
TRBV5-1	TRBJ2-4	CASSLVTSGGVAKNIQYF
TRBV4-1	TRBJ1-1	CASSWGRMNTEAFF
TRBV12-3/TRBV12-4	TRBJ1-2	CASRRPRAAGGYTF
TRBV24-1	TRBJ1-6	CATSGGVEDNSPLHF
TRBV7-2	TRBJ2-7	CASSFSRTSPYEQYF
TRBV7-3	TRBJ1-2	CASSSSRVTNYGYTF
TRBV20-1	TRBJ1-5	CSARGLVRKSNQPQHF
TRBV5-1	TRBJ1-2	CASRSDREGGYTF
TRBV4-1	TRBJ2-7	CASSLGDSGPFYEQYF
TRBV5-1	TRBJ2-5	CASSYGQVQETQYF
TRBV19	TRBJ2-2	CASRTGIGELFF
TRBV4-3	TRBJ2-3	CASSLWTRTGTDTQYF
TRBV7-2	TRBJ1-4	CASSRPGALDEKLFF
TRBV5-1	TRBJ2-3	CASSLTGTSGGPDTQYF
TRBV5-1	TRBJ2-5	CASSLGFETQYF
TRBV5-1	TRBJ1-2	CASSLDGQGIGYTF
TRBV6-5	TRBJ1-1	CASSPLGEIQAFF
TRBV5-1	TRBJ1-1	CASSQQRGARNTEAFF
TRBV12-3/TRBV12-4	TRBJ1-4	CASSSPPSTGEKLFF
TRBV15	TRBJ1-4	CATSRDPGSNEKLFF
TRBV18	TRBJ2-1	CASSSDRGNEQFF
TRBV6-1	TRBJ2-1	CASSALTSGNEQFF
TRBV3-1	TRBJ1-6	CASSQDYGEGLNSPLHF
TRBV4-1	TRBJ2-1	CATGAGGTNEQFF
TRBV12-3/TRBV12-4	TRBJ2-5	CASSSPDPAGWSQETQYF
TRBV11-2	TRBJ2-1	CASSSWAGGLAGSSRDQQFF
TRBV6-2/TRBV6-3	TRBJ1-6	CASSYSTSHPPAQNSPLHF
TRBV5-1	TRBJ2-7	CASSLEGVLYEQYF
TRBV5-8	TRBJ2-1	CASSLYAYRDLNEQFF
TRBV27	TRBJ2-3	CASSLGGQGVADTQYF